What follows are 4 T cell receptor beta chains derived from one specimen sequenced in a study of Ad26.COV2.S vaccination and SARS-CoV-2 variants (dated by TCRdb to about 2021). Library creation used the immunoSEQ multiplex PCR assay. The clones in this table, taken by TCRdb from immuneACCESS, are in-frame only. Not every clone is retained; where verified, under half of the shortfall comes from an unresolved V gene, and the cause of the rest is unknown. Here the sample has roughly 400,000 clones; roughly 90% occur a single time. Of the sample, approximately 1.7% is held by the ten largest clones. What the treatment or condition label conveys for this sample: some 20 received Ad26.COV2.S at low or high dose, single or two shots; roughly 5 received placebo; per-sample allocation not given. Repertoires of vaccine and placebo recipients were sequenced from samples collected on day 63 after the first injection.

The sample in question was peripheral blood, obtained in a trial of Ad26.COV2.S vaccine versus placebo. Receptor source: a person aged 18 to 59 who received the Ad26.COV2.S COVID-19 vaccine or a placebo.

J is TRBJ2-2 and V is TRBV28; 8 nucleotides match TRBD1. The CDR3 extends over 15 amino acids. Germline CDR1 and CDR2: MDHEN and SYDVKM. V gave up 7 bases and J gave up 4 bases; unmatched junction bases: 8. CDR3 in amino acids: CASNDQGALTGELFF. CDR3 nucleotide sequence: TGTGCCAGCAACGACCAGGGGGCTCTCACCGGGGAGCTGTTTTTT.

The chain combines TRBV10-3 with TRBJ2-7; tentatively, D is TRBD1 (6 bases). Germline V CDR1 and CDR2: ENHRY, SYGVKD. This CDR3 contains 15 residues. V was trimmed by 3 bases and J by 1 base, leaving 13 bases between them. The CDR3 DNA reads as TGTGCCATCAGTGATGCAAATACAGGGTCCTACGAGCAGTACTTC. This sequence encodes CAISDANTGSYEQYF.

The chain combines TRBV19 with TRBJ1-2; the D is unclear. Germline lookup yields CDR1 LNHDA and CDR2 SQIVND (reference sequence). The CDR3 spans 13 residues. Deletions cut 1 base from V and 3 bases from J, with 6 bases between. This chain's CDR3 is CASSIGQHYGYTF. The CDR3 nucleotides are TGTGCCAGTAGTATAGGCCAGCACTATGGCTACACCTTC.

The table lists this clone with a count of one. This chain connects TRBV7-2 to TRBJ2-7; tentative D call: TRBD2 (5 bases). The CDR3 covers 13 residues. Trimming removed 5 bases at V and 3 bases at J, with 11 bases between. The germline CDR1 and CDR2 sequences are SGHTA and FQGNSA. The CDR3 spells CASSIGLSYEQYF. The DNA for the CDR3 is TGTGCCAGCAGCATCGGACTGAGCTACGAGCAGTACTTC.